This T cell receptor (beta chain) was profiled in a study of T-cell memory formation after mild COVID-19. The sample holds many counts of this clonotype. TCRdb recomputed calls from the 5' RACE reads with MiXCR, one row per CDR3 protein. The sample lists roughly 350,000 distinct CDR3 sequences, 25% to 30% occurring once. With V trimmed by 4 bases and J by 4 bases, 10 bases remained unmatched. This CDR3 is built from 15 residues. CDR1 is SGHRS and CDR2 is YFSETQ in the germline V gene. This chain connects TRBV5-1 to TRBJ2-5; 7 bases fit TRBD1. Source material: PBMCs or a T cell subset sorted from them (not recorded which). The TCR sequence derives from an adult woman who had mild COVID-19 (a few samples of this study predate the infection). Cell type and time point are not known. In DNA, the CDR3 is TGCGCCAGCAGCGTGAAAAGACAGGGACGAGAGACCCAGTACTTC. This translates into CASSVKRQGRETQYF. The variable domain in full, completed from reference TRBV5-1 and TRBJ2-5, reads KAGVTQTPRYLIKTRGQQVTLSCSPISGHRSVSWYQQTPGQGLQFLFEYFSETQRNKGNFPGRFSGRQFSNSRSEMNVSTLELGDSALYLCASSVKRQGRETQYFGPGTRLLVL.